These T cell receptor beta chains were read from a single sample in a study of CD8+ T cells in alopecia areata. Profiling relied on immunoSEQ multiplex PCR, and the TCRdb table lists in-frame clones only, not all of them. This table holds around 13,000 clones, about two thirds found once. The material was skin, obtained at week 4, from a patient treated with tofacitinib. Receptors were obtained from a human donor with alopecia areata. Both conserved end residues are part of each CDR3. The D gene is left open where the match is weak. Clone size is not always given. Where it is, it says once, few, many or a class for expanded clones.

J,size,D,V,CDR3,DNA
TRBJ2-3,NA,TRBD2,TRBV4-1,CASSQLPDWSSGGATQYF,TGCGCCAGCAGCCAACTTCCTGACTGGAGTAGCGGGGGTGCTACGCAGTATTTT
TRBJ1-1,NA,NA,TRBV6-5,CASSYPGRGNTEAFF,TGTGCCAGCAGTTACCCAGGGAGGGGAAACACTGAAGCTTTCTTT
TRBJ2-1,few,NA,TRBV6-4,CASSPGTNNEQFF,TGTGCCAGCAGTCCCGGGACAAACAATGAGCAGTTCTTC
TRBJ2-3,NA,TRBD1,TRBV29-1,CSVSGGLADTQYF,TGCAGCGTGTCAGGGGGCTTAGCAGATACGCAGTATTTT
TRBJ2-7,NA,TRBD2,TRBV2,CASMSGSGNYEQYF,TGTGCCAGCATGTCGGGTAGCGGGAACTACGAGCAGTACTTC
TRBJ1-5,once,NA,TRBV4-1,CASSLRIFTAVNQPQHF,TGCGCCAGCAGCCTCCGGATCTTTACGGCAGTCAATCAGCCCCAGCATTTT
TRBJ2-1,once,NA,TRBV4-3,CASSQAWTEDEQFF,TGCGCCAGCAGCCAAGCTTGGACGGAGGATGAGCAGTTCTTC
TRBJ2-6,once,NA,TRBV11-1,CASGKGSGANVLTF,TGTGCCAGCGGGAAGGGGTCTGGGGCCAACGTCCTGACTTTC
TRBJ1-6,few,TRBD1,TRBV9,CASSEGRTGPSPLHF,TGTGCCAGCAGCGAGGGGCGGACAGGGCCCTCACCCCTCCACTTT
TRBJ2-7,few,NA,TRBV4-1,CASSQGGLAGSYEQYF,TGCGCCAGCAGCCAAGGGGGGCTCGCAGGTTCCTACGAGCAGTACTTC
TRBJ2-1,NA,TRBD2,TRBV19,CASSIGGLGVNEQFF,TGTGCCAGTAGTATAGGGGGACTAGGAGTGAATGAGCAGTTCTTC
TRBJ1-1,few,NA,TRBV19,CASSLSGGNTEAFF,TGTGCCAGTAGTCTCTCAGGAGGGAACACTGAAGCTTTCTTT
TRBJ2-7,NA,NA,TRBV6-6,CASSYLQELGQYF,TGTGCCAGCAGTTACTTACAGGAGCTAGGGCAGTACTTC
TRBJ2-7,once,TRBD2,TRBV7-9,CASFIAGAYEQYF,TGTGCCAGCTTTATAGCGGGGGCCTACGAGCAGTACTTC
TRBJ2-1,NA,NA,TRBV4-2,CASSLPHGGRGNEQFF,TGTGCCAGCAGCCTCCCGCACGGGGGGAGGGGGAATGAGCAGTTCTTC
TRBJ2-2,NA,TRBD2,TRBV7-6,CASSSRGGRGTGELFF,TGTGCCAGCAGCTCACGGGGGGGCCGCGGCACCGGGGAGCTGTTTTTT
TRBJ1-3,few,NA,TRBV6-5,CASSYSRGTGNTIYF,TGTGCCAGCAGTTACTCGCGAGGGACCGGAAACACCATATATTTT
TRBJ1-6,NA,NA,TRBV4-1,CASSQGQTYNSPLHF,TGCGCCAGCAGCCAAGGACAGACCTATAATTCACCCCTCCACTTT
TRBJ2-5,NA,TRBD1,TRBV14,CASSRRQGSGETQYF,TGTGCCAGCAGCCGCAGACAGGGTTCGGGAGAGACCCAGTACTTC
TRBJ1-1,NA,NA,TRBV5-1,CASSRKIDVGMNTEAFF,TGCGCCAGCAGCAGAAAAATCGACGTTGGTATGAACACTGAAGCTTTCTTT
TRBJ1-2,NA,NA,TRBV7-9,CASSSHPANYGYTF,TGTGCCAGCAGTTCCCACCCAGCTAACTATGGCTACACCTTC